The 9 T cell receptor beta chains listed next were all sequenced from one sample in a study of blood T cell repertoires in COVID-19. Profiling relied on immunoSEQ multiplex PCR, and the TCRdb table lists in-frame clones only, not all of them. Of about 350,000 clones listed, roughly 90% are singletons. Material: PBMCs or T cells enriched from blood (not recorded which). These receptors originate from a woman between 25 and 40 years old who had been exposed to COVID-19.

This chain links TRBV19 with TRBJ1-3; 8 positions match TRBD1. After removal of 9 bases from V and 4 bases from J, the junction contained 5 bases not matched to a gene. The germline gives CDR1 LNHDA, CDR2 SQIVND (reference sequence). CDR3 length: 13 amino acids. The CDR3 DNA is TGTGCCAGCGCCCGGGACAGGGGAAACACCATATATTTT. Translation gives CASARDRGNTIYF.

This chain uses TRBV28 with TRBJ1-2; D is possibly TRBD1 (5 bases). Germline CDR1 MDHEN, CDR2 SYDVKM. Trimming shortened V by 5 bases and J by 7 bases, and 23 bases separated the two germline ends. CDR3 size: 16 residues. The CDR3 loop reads CASSQTNYGTSGGYTF. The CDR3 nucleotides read TGTGCCAGCAGTCAGACGAACTACGGGACTTCTGGTGGCTACACCTTC.

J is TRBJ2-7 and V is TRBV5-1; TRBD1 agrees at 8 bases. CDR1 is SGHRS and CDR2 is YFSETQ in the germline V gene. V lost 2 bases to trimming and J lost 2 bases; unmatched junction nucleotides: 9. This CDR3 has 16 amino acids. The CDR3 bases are TGCGCCAGCAGCTTTGGTTCCGGGACAGGTACCTACGAGCAGTACTTC. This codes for CASSFGSGTGTYEQYF.

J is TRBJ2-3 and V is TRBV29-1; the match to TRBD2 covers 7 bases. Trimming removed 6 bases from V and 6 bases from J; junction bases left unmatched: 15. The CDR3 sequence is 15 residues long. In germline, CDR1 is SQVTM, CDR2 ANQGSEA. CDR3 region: CSVPRSAGVGDTQYF. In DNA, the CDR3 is TGCAGCGTCCCCAGGTCTGCGGGAGTAGGTGATACGCAGTATTTT.

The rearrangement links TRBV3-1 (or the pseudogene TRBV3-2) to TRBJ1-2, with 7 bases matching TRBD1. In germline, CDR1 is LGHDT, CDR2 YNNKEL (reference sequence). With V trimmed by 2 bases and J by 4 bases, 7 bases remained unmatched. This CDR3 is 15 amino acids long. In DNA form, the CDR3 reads TGTGCCAGCAGCCAACCGGGGACAGACGCCTATGGCTACACCTTC. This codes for CASSQPGTDAYGYTF.

Written as DNA, the CDR3 is TGCAGTGCTACCGGGGGTAATGAGCAGTTCTTC. Amino acids: CSATGGNEQFF. This sequence joins TRBV20-1 and TRBJ2-1; D perhaps matches TRBD2 (6 bases). V gave up 4 bases and J gave up 7 bases, with 8 bases separating them. The germline V gene has CDR1 DFQATT and CDR2 SNEGSKA (reference sequence). The CDR3 has 11 amino acids.

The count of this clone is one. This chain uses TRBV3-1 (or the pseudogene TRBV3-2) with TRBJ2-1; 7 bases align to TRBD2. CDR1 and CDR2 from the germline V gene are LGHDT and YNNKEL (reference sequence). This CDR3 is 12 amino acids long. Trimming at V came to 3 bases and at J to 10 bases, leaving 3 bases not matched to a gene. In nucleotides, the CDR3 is TGTGCCAGCAGCCACATAGCGGGCGAGCAGTTCTTC. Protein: CASSHIAGEQFF.

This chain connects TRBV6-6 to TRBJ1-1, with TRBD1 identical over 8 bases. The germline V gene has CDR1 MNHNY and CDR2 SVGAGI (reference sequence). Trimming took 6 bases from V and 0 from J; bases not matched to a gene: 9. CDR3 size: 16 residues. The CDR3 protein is CASSADRVRMNTEAFF. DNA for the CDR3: TGTGCCAGCAGCGCGGACAGGGTTAGGATGAACACTGAAGCTTTCTTT.

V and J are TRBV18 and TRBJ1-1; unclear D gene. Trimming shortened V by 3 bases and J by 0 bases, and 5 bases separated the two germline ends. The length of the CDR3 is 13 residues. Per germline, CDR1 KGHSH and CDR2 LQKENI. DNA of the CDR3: TGTGCCAGCTCACCCGGGTTGAACACTGAAGCTTTCTTT. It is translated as CASSPGLNTEAFF.